This TCR beta chain derives from a study of blood T cells in healthy people across ages. CDR1 GTSNPN and CDR2 SVGIG come from the germline V gene (reference sequence). The CDR3 has 11 amino acids. The V gene lost 3 bases and the J gene lost 8 bases, with 10 bases spanning the gap. Together with a sample-barcoded 5' primer, a J-beta primer mix was included in a second PCR lasting about 6 to 11 cycles. There were at least 3 million CDR3-containing paired-end reads obtained from each sample. TCRdb re-derived calls from the 5' RACE reads in MiXCR, one entry per CDR3 protein. This sample has 1.5 million to 2 million distinct CDR3 sequences, with about 28% found just once.

The sample comprised blood. The rearrangement joins TRBV30 to TRBJ1-2; D is ambiguous. The clonotype originates from a woman younger than 45 in good health. The CDR3 DNA follows: TGTGCCTGGAGGGACCTGGAGGGCTACACCTTC. Encoded protein: CAWRDLEGYTF.